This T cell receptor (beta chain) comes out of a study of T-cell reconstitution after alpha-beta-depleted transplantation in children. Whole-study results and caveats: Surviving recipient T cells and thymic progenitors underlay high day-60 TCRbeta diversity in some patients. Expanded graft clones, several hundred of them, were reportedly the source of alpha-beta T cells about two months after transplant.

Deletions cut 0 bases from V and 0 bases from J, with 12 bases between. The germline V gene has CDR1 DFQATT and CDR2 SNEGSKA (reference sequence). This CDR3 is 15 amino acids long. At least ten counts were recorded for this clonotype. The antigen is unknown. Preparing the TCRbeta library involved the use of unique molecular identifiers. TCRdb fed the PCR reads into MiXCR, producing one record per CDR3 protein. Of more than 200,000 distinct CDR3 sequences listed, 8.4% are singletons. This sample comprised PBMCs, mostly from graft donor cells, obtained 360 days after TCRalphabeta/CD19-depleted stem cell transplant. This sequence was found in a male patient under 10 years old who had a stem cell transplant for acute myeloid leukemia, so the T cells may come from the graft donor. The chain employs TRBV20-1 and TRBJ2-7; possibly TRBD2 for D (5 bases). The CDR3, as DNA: TGCAGTGCTAGAGACCCGCGTGGGAGCTCCTACGAGCAGTACTTC. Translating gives CSARDPRGSSYEQYF.